This T cell receptor (beta chain) came from a study of blood T cell repertoires in COVID-19. Overall study context: From the United States, Italy and Spain came samples of acute and convalescent COVID-19.

Original processing notes: Amplification with reference gene primers provided the estimates of nucleated cell counts. TCRdb's copy holds only in-frame clones and misses some; the assay was immunoSEQ multiplex PCR. Clone size and the V and J calls come from that table; the DNA yielded D and trimming. This sample has roughly 120,000 clones; 75% to 85% occur once, and the top ten carry roughly 7.9%. Germline loops: CDR1 KGHSH, CDR2 LQKENI. The trim removed 0 bases at V and 0 bases at J, leaving 4 bases unmatched. CDR3 length: 17 residues. Material for sequencing was peripheral blood. The rearrangement uses TRBV18 and TRBJ1-2; 10 bases fit TRBD1. This clonotype originated in a man between 65 and 85 years old with acute or convalescent COVID-19. Written as DNA, the CDR3 is TGTGCCAGCTCACCACCGGTAGGGACAGGGGCTAACTATGGCTACACCTTC. Its protein product is CASSPPVGTGANYGYTF.